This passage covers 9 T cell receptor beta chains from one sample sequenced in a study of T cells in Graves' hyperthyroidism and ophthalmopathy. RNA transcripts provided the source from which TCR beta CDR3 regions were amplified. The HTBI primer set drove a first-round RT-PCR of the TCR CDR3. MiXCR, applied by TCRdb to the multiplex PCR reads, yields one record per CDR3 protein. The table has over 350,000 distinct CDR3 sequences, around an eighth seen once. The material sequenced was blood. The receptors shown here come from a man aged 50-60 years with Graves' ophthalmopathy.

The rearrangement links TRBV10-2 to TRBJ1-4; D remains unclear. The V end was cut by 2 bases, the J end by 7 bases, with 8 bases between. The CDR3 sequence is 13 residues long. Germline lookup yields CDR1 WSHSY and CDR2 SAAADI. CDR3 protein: CASSELAGEKLFF. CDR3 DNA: TGCGCCAGCAGTGAGCTGGCGGGTGAAAAACTGTTTTTT.

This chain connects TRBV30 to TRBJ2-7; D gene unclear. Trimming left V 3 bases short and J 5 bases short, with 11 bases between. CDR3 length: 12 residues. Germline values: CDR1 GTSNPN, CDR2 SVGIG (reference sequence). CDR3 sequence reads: CAWSWRSHEQYF. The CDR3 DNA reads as TGTGCCTGGAGCTGGAGATCACACGAGCAGTACTTC.

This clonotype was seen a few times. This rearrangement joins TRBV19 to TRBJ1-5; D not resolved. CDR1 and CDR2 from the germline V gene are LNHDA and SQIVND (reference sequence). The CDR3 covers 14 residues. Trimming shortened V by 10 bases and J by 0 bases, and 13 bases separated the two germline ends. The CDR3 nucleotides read TGTGCCACTAGGGTGCGGGATAGCAATCAGCCCCAGCATTTT. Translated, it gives CATRVRDSNQPQHF.

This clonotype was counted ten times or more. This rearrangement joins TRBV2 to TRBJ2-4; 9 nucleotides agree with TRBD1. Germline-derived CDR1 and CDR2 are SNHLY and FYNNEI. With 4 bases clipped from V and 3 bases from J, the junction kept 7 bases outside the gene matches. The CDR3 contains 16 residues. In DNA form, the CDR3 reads TGTGCCAGCAGTGGGACAGGGGATTTAGGCAAAAACATTCAGTACTTC. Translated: CASSGTGDLGKNIQYF.

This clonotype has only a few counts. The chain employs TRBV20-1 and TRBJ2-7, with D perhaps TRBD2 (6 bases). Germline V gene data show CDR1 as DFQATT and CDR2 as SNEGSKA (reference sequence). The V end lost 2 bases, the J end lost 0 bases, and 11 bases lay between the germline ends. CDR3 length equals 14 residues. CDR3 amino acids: CSARRRDHSYEQYF. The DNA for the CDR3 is TGCAGTGCTAGAAGGCGGGACCACTCCTACGAGCAGTACTTC.

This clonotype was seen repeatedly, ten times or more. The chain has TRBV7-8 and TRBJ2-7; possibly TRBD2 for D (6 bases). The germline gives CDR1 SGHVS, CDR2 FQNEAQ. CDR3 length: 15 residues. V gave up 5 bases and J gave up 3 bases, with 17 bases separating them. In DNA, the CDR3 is TGTGCCAGCAGCCAGACTAGATCGGGTGTCTACGAGCAGTACTTC. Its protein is CASSQTRSGVYEQYF.

As DNA, the CDR3 is TGCGCCAGCAGCTTGGGGGTAGGGGACACTGAAGCTTTCTTT. It yields the protein CASSLGVGDTEAFF. This chain uses TRBV5-1 with TRBJ1-1, with D possibly TRBD1 on 5 matching bases. Trimming stripped 0 bases from V and 3 bases from J, with 9 bases between. This CDR3 region has 14 residues. CDR1 is SGHRS, CDR2 YFSETQ, per germline.

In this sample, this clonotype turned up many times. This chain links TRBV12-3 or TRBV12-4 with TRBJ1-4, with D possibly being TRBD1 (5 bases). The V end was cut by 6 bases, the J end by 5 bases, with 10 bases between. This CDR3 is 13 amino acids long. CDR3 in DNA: TGTGCCAGCAGGGGACGGAGGAATGAAAAACTGTTTTTT. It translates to CASRGRRNEKLFF.

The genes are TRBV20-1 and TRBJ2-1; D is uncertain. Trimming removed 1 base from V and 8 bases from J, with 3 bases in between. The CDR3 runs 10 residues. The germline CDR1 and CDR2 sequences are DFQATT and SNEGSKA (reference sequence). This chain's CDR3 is CSARVDEQFF. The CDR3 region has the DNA TGCAGTGCTAGAGTCGATGAGCAGTTCTTC.